Here is one T cell receptor (beta chain) with its context. The antigen is unknown. Trimming stripped 4 bases from V and 0 bases from J, with 19 bases between. CDR3 length: 19 amino acids. The V gene's germline CDR1 is LGHNA and CDR2 YNFKEQ. These data originate in a study of vaccination effects on CD4 cells after COVID-19. About the study: BNT162b2 vaccine or mRNA-1273 vaccine was given to participants in two doses.

Antigen-specific CD4+ T cells were expanded (with viral peptide pools) by the ViraFEST assay ahead of sequencing. It was after nine to eleven days of culture that CD4+ T cells were isolated. According to PCR results, the person was infected with SARS-CoV-2 between March and December 2020. Libraries were prepared by immunoSEQ multiplex PCR; TCRdb keeps only in-frame clonotypes and omits some of them. The table shows 26,000 or so clones, with more than 75% occurring only once. The TCR comes from a human donor who had a prior SARS-CoV-2 infection. This specimen was CD4+ T cells from PBMCs cultured with HCoV-NL63 spike peptides, taken before COVID-19 vaccination. The chain couples TRBV4-2 to TRBJ2-6; TRBD1 might be the D (5 bases). In nucleotides, the CDR3 is TGTGCCAGCAGCCTCGTTCCAAAAGCAGGGATCTCTGGGGCCAACGTCCTGACTTTC. Translated, it gives CASSLVPKAGISGANVLTF.